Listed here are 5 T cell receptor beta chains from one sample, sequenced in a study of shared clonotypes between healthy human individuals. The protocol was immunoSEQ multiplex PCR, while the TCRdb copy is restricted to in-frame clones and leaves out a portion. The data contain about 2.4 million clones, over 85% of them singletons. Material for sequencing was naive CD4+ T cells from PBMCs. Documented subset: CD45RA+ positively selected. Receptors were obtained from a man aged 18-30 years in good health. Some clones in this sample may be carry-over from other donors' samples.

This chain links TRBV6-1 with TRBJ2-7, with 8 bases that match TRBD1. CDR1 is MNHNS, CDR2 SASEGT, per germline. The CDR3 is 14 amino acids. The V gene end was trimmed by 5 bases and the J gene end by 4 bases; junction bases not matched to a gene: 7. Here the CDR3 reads CASSRTGSGYEQYF. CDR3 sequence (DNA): TGTGCCAGCAGTCGGACAGGGTCGGGTTACGAGCAGTACTTC.

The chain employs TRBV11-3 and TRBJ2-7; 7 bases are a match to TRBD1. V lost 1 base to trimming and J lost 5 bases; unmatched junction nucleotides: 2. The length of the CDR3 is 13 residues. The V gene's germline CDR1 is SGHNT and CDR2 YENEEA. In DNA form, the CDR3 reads TGTGCCAGCAGCTTAGGCACAGGGGACGAGCAGTACTTC. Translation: CASSLGTGDEQYF.

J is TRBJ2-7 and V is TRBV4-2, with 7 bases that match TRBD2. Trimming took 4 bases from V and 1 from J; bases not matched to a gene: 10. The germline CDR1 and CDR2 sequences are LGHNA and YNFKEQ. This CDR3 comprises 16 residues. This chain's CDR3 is CASSPRGRESSYEQYF. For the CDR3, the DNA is TGTGCCAGCAGCCCCCGCGGGCGGGAGAGTTCCTACGAGCAGTACTTC.

DNA for the CDR3: TGTGCCAGCTCACTCGGACAGGGGGCGGCCCCACCTGGAGTAAACTATGGCTACACCTTC. This encodes CASSLGQGAAPPGVNYGYTF. The chain couples TRBV18 to TRBJ1-2, with 11 bases matching TRBD1. The CDR3 runs to 20 residues. The V gene end was trimmed by 4 bases and the J gene end by 2 bases; junction bases not matched to a gene: 18. CDR1 is KGHSH, CDR2 LQKENI, per germline. Full variable domain (outside the CDR3, taken from reference TRBV18 and TRBJ1-2): NAGVMQNPRHLVRRRGQEARLRCSPMKGHSHVYWYRQLPEEGLKFMVYLQKENIIDESGMPKERFSAEFPKEGPSILRIQQVVRGDSAAYFCASSLGQGAAPPGVNYGYTFGSGTRLTVV.

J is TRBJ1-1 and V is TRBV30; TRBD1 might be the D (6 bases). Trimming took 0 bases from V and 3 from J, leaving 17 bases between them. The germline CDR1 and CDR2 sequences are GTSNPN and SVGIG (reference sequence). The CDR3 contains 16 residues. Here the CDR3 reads CAWSVRGWAVDTEAFF. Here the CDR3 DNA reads TGTGCCTGGAGTGTAAGGGGGTGGGCTGTGGACACTGAAGCTTTCTTT.